This TCR beta chain originates from a study of T-cell reconstitution after alpha-beta-depleted transplantation in children. Germline V gene sequence: CDR1 LNHNV, CDR2 YYDKDF (reference sequence). V shed 5 bases, J shed 12 bases, and the junction held 14 bases outside the gene matches. This CDR3 comprises 16 residues. Unique molecular identifiers were used to barcode this TCRbeta library. TCRdb redid the calling of the PCR reads with MiXCR, one entry per CDR3 protein. This table holds around 600,000 distinct CDR3 sequences, 10% to 13% found once. The chain links TRBV15 to TRBJ2-1; 12 nucleotides match TRBD2. This TCR was sampled from a human donor who donated a stem cell graft to a child with acute myeloid leukemia. The sequenced sample was PBMCs from the stem cell graft donor, obtained from the stem cell graft. CDR3 in DNA: TGTGCCACCAGCGGGTTGACTAGCGGGAGACAGGGTGGGCAGTTCTTC. Its protein is CATSGLTSGRQGGQFF. Together with reference TRBV15 and TRBJ2-1, the CDR3 gives the full variable domain: DAMVIQNPRYQVTQFGKPVTLSCSQTLNHNVMYWYQQKSSQAPKLLFHYYDKDFNNEADTPDNFQSRRPNTSFCFLDIRSPGLGDTAMYLCATSGLTSGRQGGQFFGPGTRLTVL.